One TCR beta chain is described in this entry. Trimming took off 5 bases at V and 0 bases at J, with 6 bases between the two ends. This CDR3 spans 13 amino acids. Germline CDR1 SGHTA, CDR2 FQGTGA. Clones were read by immunoSEQ multiplex PCR, and TCRdb kept only the in-frame ones, dropping some. The sample carries about 94,000 clones, 94% recorded once. This record belongs to a study of siplizumab effects on memory and regulatory T cells. V gene TRBV7-3 combines with J gene TRBJ2-3; D gene uncertain. Material for sequencing was non-Treg CD4+ T cells sorted from blood. The clonotype comes from a human donor in good health. This CDR3 reads CASSPTSTDTQYF. The CDR3 nucleotides read TGTGCCAGCAGCCCGACTAGCACAGATACGCAGTATTTT.